This T cell receptor (beta chain) was sequenced in a study of blood T cell repertoires in COVID-19. Study details: The study drew acute and convalescent COVID-19 samples from the United States, Italy and Spain. The cDNA or gDNA used as material had been derived from T cells, B-cell-depleted T cells, or PBMCs.

Trimming took 5 bases from V and 5 from J, leaving 18 bases between them. The CDR3 is 15 residues long. Per germline, CDR1 LNHDA and CDR2 SQIVND (reference sequence). Original processing methods: For nucleated cells, counts were estimated from reference gene primer amplification. Using immunoSEQ multiplex PCR, the repertoire was profiled, and TCRdb retains in-frame clones only, with some absent. The V and J calls and clone size come from that table; D and trimming were worked out from the DNA. Seen here are fewer than 250,000 clones, 88% observed once, and the top ten hold 1.7%. What was sequenced was peripheral blood. J is TRBJ2-5 and V is TRBV19; D possibly corresponds to TRBD2 (6 bases). The TCR comes from an older man with acute or convalescent COVID-19. The CDR3 is CASSPPGGNRETQYF. CDR3 coding DNA: TGTGCCAGTAGTCCCCCAGGCGGGAACAGGGAGACCCAGTACTTC.